These 13 T cell receptor beta chains share one sample of origin, sequenced in a study of regulatory T cells in long-lasting Graves disease. The time point is: newly diagnosed GD, antithyroid drugs for less than 3 months. RNA extracted from PBMCs served as the sequencing template. With iRepertoire HTBI primers and Arm-PCR of CDR3 regions, TCR beta libraries were built. TCRdb re-called the multiplex PCR reads with MiXCR, one entry per CDR3 protein. The sample lists more than 400,000 distinct CDR3 sequences, 15% to 20% occurring once. The same specimen was also included in a second study, on T cells in Graves' hyperthyroidism and ophthalmopathy.

The starting material was peripheral blood mononuclear cells (PBMCs), obtained at new diagnosis, from a patient treated with antithyroid drugs. These receptor sequences come from a woman aged 30 to 39 with Graves disease.

The chain carries TRBV5-4 and TRBJ1-1; 12 bases are a match to TRBD1. The CDR3 length is 15 residues. Germline V lookup: CDR1 SGHNT, CDR2 YYREEE (reference sequence). V was clipped by 3 bases and J by 3 bases; unmatched bases: 3. CDR3 residues: CASSSGTGGYTEAFF. The CDR3 region has the DNA TGTGCCAGCAGCTCGGGGACAGGGGGCTACACTGAAGCTTTCTTT.

This clonotype was counted at least ten times. V usage is TRBV28 and J usage is TRBJ2-1; D perhaps matches TRBD2 (5 bases). V lost 1 base to trimming and J lost 8 bases, with 24 bases between them. Germline V lookup: CDR1 MDHEN, CDR2 SYDVKM. This CDR3 comprises 18 residues. The CDR3 region has the DNA TGTGCCAGCAGTTTATATCACCTAGCCGTGTCCAACGGCGATGAGCAGTTCTTC. It is translated as CASSLYHLAVSNGDEQFF.

The table lists this clonotype with many counts. The V and J genes are TRBV6-5 and TRBJ2-1, with TRBD1 as a possible D gene (6 bases). This CDR3 region has 16 residues. The germline V gene has CDR1 MNHEY and CDR2 SVGAGI. Deletions cut 2 bases from V and 6 bases from J, with 17 bases between. The CDR3 protein is CASSYTGHSGINEQFF. The CDR3 DNA reads as TGTGCCAGCAGTTACACGGGACACTCGGGGATCAATGAGCAGTTCTTC.

At least ten counts were recorded for this clonotype. This chain connects TRBV19 to TRBJ2-1; 12 nucleotides align to TRBD2. Germline V gene data show CDR1 as LNHDA and CDR2 as SQIVND (reference sequence). Trimming cost V 3 bases and J 9 bases; bases outside gene matches: 6. This CDR3 is 15 amino acids long. CDR3 sequence (DNA): TGTGCCAGTAGTATTGGGCTAGCGGGAGGGGGTGAGCAGTTCTTC. Protein sequence: CASSIGLAGGGEQFF.

The CDR3 DNA follows: TGCGCCAGCAGCCAAGAACCGCGGACAGGGACGTTGGTAGCCAAAAACATTCAGTACTTC. Translating gives CASSQEPRTGTLVAKNIQYF. The rearrangement links TRBV4-1 to TRBJ2-4, with TRBD1 matching 8 bases. This CDR3 is 20 amino acids long. V lost 0 bases to trimming and J lost 0 bases; unmatched junction nucleotides: 13. The germline gives CDR1 MGHRA, CDR2 YSYEKL.

This clonotype was recorded at least ten times. The V gene is TRBV7-2, the J gene TRBJ2-7; weak D call: TRBD1 (6 bases). The germline gives CDR1 SGHTA, CDR2 FQGNSA. Deletions cut 6 bases from V and 3 bases from J, with 15 bases between. The length of the CDR3 is 14 residues. CDR3 DNA: TGTGCCAGCAGACTAGGCGTGGACAGCTACGAGCAGTACTTC. Encoded protein: CASRLGVDSYEQYF.

CDR3 bases: TGCGCCAGCAGCCCCGACAAGGTGCTTCTTGATGAAAAACTGTTTTTT. It specifies CASSPDKVLLDEKLFF. The V and J genes are TRBV5-1 and TRBJ1-4; D unclear. The V end was cut by 4 bases, the J end by 6 bases, with 19 bases between. This CDR3 is 16 amino acids long. Germline V gene lookup returns CDR1 SGHRS and CDR2 YFSETQ.

At least ten counts were recorded for this clonotype. The chain has TRBV2 and TRBJ1-1; D is ambiguous. The germline CDR1 and CDR2 sequences are SNHLY and FYNNEI. This CDR3 has 11 residues. V dropped 7 bases and J dropped 4 bases, with 7 bases sitting between them. The CDR3, as DNA: TGTGCCAGCACTCCCAGCACTGAAGCTTTCTTT. It yields the protein CASTPSTEAFF.

V and J are TRBV27 and TRBJ2-6; TRBD1 matches 8 bases. Germline V CDR1 and CDR2: MNHEY, SMNVEV (reference sequence). The CDR3 consists of 17 residues. V was pared by 5 bases and J by 1 base, with 7 bases of the junction left unmatched. In DNA, the CDR3 is TGTGCCAGCAGTATCCGGGACAGGAGGTCTGGGGCCAACGTCCTGACTTTC. It codes for CASSIRDRRSGANVLTF.

As regards this clonotype: This clone may be a read error of a much larger clone one base away. This chain joins TRBV2 and TRBJ2-2, with no clear D. CDR1 and CDR2 from the germline V gene are SNHLY and FYNNEI. V was shortened by 1 base and J by 8 bases, with 5 bases between the two germline ends. This CDR3 region has 12 residues. CDR3 protein: CASSEVAGELFF. DNA of the CDR3: TGTGCCAGCAGTGAAGTCGCGGGGGAGCTGTTTTTT. Full variable domain (remainder filled in from reference TRBV2 and TRBJ2-2): EPEVTQTPSHQVTQMGQEVILRCVPISNHLYFYWYRQILGQKVEFLVSFYNNEISEKSEIFDDQFSVERPDGSNFTLKIRSTKLEDSAMYFCASSEVAGELFFGEGSRLTVL.

This clonotype was detected a few times. This rearrangement joins TRBV11-3 to TRBJ2-4; D not certain. Trimming cost V 5 bases and J 8 bases, with 19 bases left between them. From germline, CDR1 is SGHNT and CDR2 YENEEA. The CDR3 spans 15 residues. The CDR3 loop is CASSDLVLARHIQYF. CDR3 in DNA: TGTGCCAGCAGCGACCTGGTCTTGGCGCGGCACATTCAGTACTTC.

This clonotype was seen at least ten times. The V and J genes are TRBV24-1 and TRBJ2-5; 15 bases are shared with TRBD2. The CDR3 runs 19 residues. V gave up 1 base and J gave up 1 base; unmatched junction bases: 6. Germline assignment: CDR1 KGHDR and CDR2 SFDVKD. The CDR3 DNA is TGTGCCACCAGTGATTTTAGCTGGACTAGCGGGAGGGTCCAAGAGACCCAGTACTTC. Amino acids: CATSDFSWTSGRVQETQYF.

There are a few counts of this clonotype. The chain employs TRBV5-1 and TRBJ1-5; no clear D. Germline V CDR1 and CDR2: SGHRS, YFSETQ. The CDR3 extends over 15 amino acids. Trimming pared 0 bases from V and 4 bases from J, leaving 11 bases between. DNA of the CDR3: TGCGCCAGCAGCTTGGACGCGACGGGGAATCAGCCCCAGCATTTT. This gives the protein CASSLDATGNQPQHF.